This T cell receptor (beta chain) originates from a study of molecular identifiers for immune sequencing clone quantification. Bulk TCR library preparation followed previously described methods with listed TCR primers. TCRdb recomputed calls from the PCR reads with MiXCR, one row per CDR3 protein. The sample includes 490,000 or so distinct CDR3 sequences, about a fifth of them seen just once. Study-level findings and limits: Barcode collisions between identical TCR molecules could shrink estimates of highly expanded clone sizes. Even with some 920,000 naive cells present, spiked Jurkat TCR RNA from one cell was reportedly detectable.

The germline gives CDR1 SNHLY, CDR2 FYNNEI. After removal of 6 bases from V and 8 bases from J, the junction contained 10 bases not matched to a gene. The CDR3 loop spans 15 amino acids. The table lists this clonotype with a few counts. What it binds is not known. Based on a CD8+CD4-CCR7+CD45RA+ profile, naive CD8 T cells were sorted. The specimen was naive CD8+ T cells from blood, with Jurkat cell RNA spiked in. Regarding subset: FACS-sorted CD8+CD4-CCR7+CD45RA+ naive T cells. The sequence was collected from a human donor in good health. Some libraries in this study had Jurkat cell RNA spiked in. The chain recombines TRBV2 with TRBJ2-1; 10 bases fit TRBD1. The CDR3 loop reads CASSTGTGVGYEQFF. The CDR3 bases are TGTGCCAGCAGCACCGGGACAGGGGTTGGATATGAGCAGTTCTTC.